The 8 T cell receptor beta chains listed next were all sequenced from one sample in a study of T cells in localized non-small cell lung cancer. The method was immunoSEQ multiplex PCR; TCRdb's version includes in-frame clones alone and lacks a portion of them. The data contain under 75,000 clones, about 90% of them singletons. The source was peripheral blood, collected before any cancer treatment. The receptor set was obtained from a male donor older than 55 with stage III squamous cell lung carcinoma.

The gene calls are TRBV29-1 and TRBJ2-3, with 10 bases identical to TRBD1. The CDR3 runs to 13 residues. Germline CDR1 reads SQVTM; CDR2 reads ANQGSEA. The V gene end was trimmed by 6 bases and the J gene end by 2 bases; junction bases not matched to a gene: 2. CDR3 bases: TGCAGCGTGGACAGGGGGTTCACAGATACGCAGTATTTT. Encoded protein: CSVDRGFTDTQYF.

The chain uses TRBV5-1 and TRBJ1-1; D perhaps matches TRBD1 (5 bases). The length of the CDR3 is 16 residues. Germline V CDR1 and CDR2: SGHRS, YFSETQ. V lost 4 bases, J lost 6 bases, and 22 bases lay in between. The CDR3 nucleotides are TGCGCCAGCAGCACCGGGACGTACGGGGGAAACGCTGAAGCTTTCTTT. Its protein product is CASSTGTYGGNAEAFF.

The chain recombines TRBV6-6 with TRBJ1-5, with a possible D match to TRBD1 (6 bases). The length of the CDR3 is 15 residues. CDR1 is MNHNY, CDR2 SVGAGI, per germline (reference sequence). Trimming pared 7 bases from V and 0 bases from J, leaving 13 bases between. Here the CDR3 DNA reads TGTGCCAGCACCCTAGGGGGGGGTAGCAATCAGCCCCAGCATTTT. This sequence encodes CASTLGGGSNQPQHF.

The chain links TRBV9 to TRBJ1-5; D perhaps matches TRBD1 (5 bases). Germline loops: CDR1 SGDLS, CDR2 YYNGEE. The V and J ends lost 0 bases and 1 base respectively, with 8 bases between them. The CDR3 consists of 15 residues. The CDR3 region has the DNA TGTGCCAGCAGCGTAGAACCAGGGAGCAATCAGCCCCAGCATTTT. It specifies CASSVEPGSNQPQHF. The full variable domain, with the rest looked up from reference TRBV9 and TRBJ1-5, is DSGVTQTPKHLITATGQRVTLRCSPRSGDLSVYWYQQSLDQGLQFLIQYYNGEERAKGNILERFSAQQFPDLHSELNLSSLELGDSALYFCASSVEPGSNQPQHFGDGTRLSIL.

The V gene is TRBV6-5, the J gene TRBJ1-5, with 8 bases that match TRBD1. CDR1 and CDR2 (germline): MNHEY, SVGAGI. CDR3 length: 14 residues. J lost 7 bases, V lost 5 bases, and 7 bases had no gene match. CDR3 nucleotide sequence: TGTGCCAGCAGTACCCGGACAGGGAAACAGCCCCAGCATTTT. It translates to CASSTRTGKQPQHF.

The CDR3 reads CASSLSVRKNSPLHF. The CDR3, as DNA: TGTGCCAGCAGCTTGTCCGTCAGAAAAAATTCACCCCTCCACTTT. The chain couples TRBV5-6 to TRBJ1-6; D is unresolved. CDR3 length: 15 amino acids. Germline values: CDR1 SGHDT, CDR2 YYEEEE. Trimming removed 1 base from V and 7 bases from J, with 12 bases in between.

The rearrangement uses TRBV5-8 and TRBJ2-2; D may correspond to TRBD1 or TRBD2 (6 bases each). CDR1 and CDR2 from the germline V gene are SGHTS and YDEGEE. V was shortened by 0 bases and J by 7 bases, with 16 bases between the two germline ends. The CDR3 is made up of 16 amino acids. Here the CDR3 DNA reads TGTGCCAGCAGCTTGGAGTCGGGGGCAGTAAACGGGGAGCTGTTTTTT. As protein: CASSLESGAVNGELFF.

This chain joins TRBV4-1 and TRBJ2-2; maybe TRBD2 (6 bases). Germline CDR1 is MGHRA and CDR2 is YSYEKL. CDR3 size: 17 residues. Trimming pared 4 bases from V and 1 base from J, leaving 16 bases between. The chain's CDR3 is CASSPLWRGKNTGELFF. The CDR3 DNA sequence: TGCGCCAGCAGCCCCCTGTGGAGGGGTAAGAACACCGGGGAGCTGTTTTTT.